The 20 T cell receptor beta chains listed next were all sequenced from one sample in a study of T cell repertoires in cytomegalovirus infection. Using its own MiXCR run on the reads, TCRdb lists one record per CDR3 protein. The sample has some 300,000 distinct CDR3 sequences, roughly 9.3% seen once. The sequenced material came from PBMCs. All receptors come from a human donor in good health (CMV status not recorded). Some clones in this sample may be carry-over from other donors' samples.

V and J are TRBV29-1 and TRBJ2-7; D could derive from TRBD1 or TRBD2 (6 bases each). There are 13 residues in the CDR3. V was cut by 3 bases and J by 1 base, with 10 bases left in between. Germline V CDR1 and CDR2: SQVTM, ANQGSEA. CDR3 DNA: TGCAGCGTTGATGGGGGGCCGTCCTACGAGCAGTACTTC. Translation: CSVDGGPSYEQYF.

A word on this clonotype: A much larger clone lies a single base off, so this may be a read error. Lacking the conserved final phenylalanine or tryptophan, this CDR3 likely reflects a read error. The CDR3 bases are TGCGCCAGCAGCCTCGATGACAGCAATCAGCCCCAGCATTCT. Its translation: CASSLDDSNQPQHS. The rearrangement joins TRBV4-3 to TRBJ1-5; D not certain. Trimming left V 4 bases short and J 1 base short, with 8 bases between. The CDR3 has 14 amino acids. Germline V lookup: CDR1 LGHNA, CDR2 YSLEER.

Ten or more counts support this clonotype. The chain carries TRBV18 and TRBJ2-1; D is uncertain. The germline V gene encodes CDR1 KGHSH and CDR2 LQKENI. The CDR3 has 12 amino acids. V dropped 5 bases and J dropped 7 bases, with 9 bases sitting between them. This CDR3 is CASSRTRNEQFF. For the CDR3, the DNA is TGTGCCAGCTCAAGGACGCGGAATGAGCAGTTCTTC.

This clonotype came up a few times. This sequence joins TRBV29-1 and TRBJ1-1, with D possibly matching TRBD1 (6 bases). The CDR3 length is 13 residues. V lost 7 bases and J 1 base, leaving 13 bases between the germline ends. Germline lookup yields CDR1 SQVTM and CDR2 ANQGSEA. The CDR3: CSGAGTSNTEAFF. CDR3 DNA sequence: TGCAGCGGCGCCGGGACATCGAACACTGAAGCTTTCTTT.

The table lists this clonotype with many counts. This rearrangement joins TRBV7-2 to TRBJ2-6; no firm D call. This CDR3 has 16 residues. In germline, CDR1 is SGHTA, CDR2 FQGNSA. The V end was cut by 3 bases, the J end by 3 bases, with 12 bases between. The CDR3: CASSLGSMIGANVLTF. The CDR3 DNA is TGTGCCAGCAGCTTGGGGTCTATGATTGGGGCCAACGTCCTGACTTTC.

This clonotype was seen repeatedly, ten times or more. This chain's CDR3 is CASSYSIRTDYNEQFF. CDR3 DNA sequence: TGTGCCAGCAGTTACTCGATTAGGACAGACTACAATGAGCAGTTCTTC. This chain connects TRBV6-2 or TRBV6-3 to TRBJ2-1; TRBD1 is a possible D gene (6 bases). Looked up from germline, CDR1 is MNHEY and CDR2 is SVGEGT. The CDR3 consists of 16 residues. V lost 0 bases, J lost 3 bases, and 12 bases lay in between.

At least ten counts were recorded for this clonotype. This could be a read error, since a much larger clone is one nucleotide away. This chain connects TRBV6-5 to TRBJ1-2; D remains unclear. CDR1 and CDR2 from the germline V gene are MNHEY and SVGAGI. The CDR3 consists of 14 residues. Trimming left V 2 bases short and J 2 bases short, with 9 bases between. The CDR3 loop is CASSYERKNYGYTF. In DNA, the CDR3 is TGTGCCAGCAGTTACGAGAGGAAGAACTATGGCTACACCTTC.

The chain recombines TRBV3-1 with TRBJ1-5, with 7 bases identical to TRBD1. The V gene's germline CDR1 is LGHDT and CDR2 YNNKEL (reference sequence). The CDR3 has 16 residues. Trimming at V came to 3 bases and at J to 7 bases, leaving 12 bases not matched to a gene. The CDR3 reads CASSHTGTVFEQPQHF. As DNA, the CDR3 is TGTGCCAGCAGCCACACCGGGACAGTGTTTGAACAGCCCCAGCATTTT.

This clonotype was recorded many times. This sequence joins TRBV7-9 and TRBJ2-2, with 10 nucleotides matching TRBD1. Per germline, CDR1 SEHNR and CDR2 FQNEAQ (reference sequence). CDR3 length: 15 amino acids. The junction had 4 bases not matched to a gene; V was cut back by 5 bases and J by 4 bases. CDR3: CASSLRTGGTGELFF. The CDR3 DNA reads as TGTGCCAGCAGCCTCCGGACAGGGGGCACCGGGGAGCTGTTTTTT.

This clonotype has a count of ten or more. The chain employs TRBV28 and TRBJ2-4; D uncertain. Looked up from germline, CDR1 is MDHEN and CDR2 is SYDVKM. Trimming removed 5 bases from V and 0 bases from J, with 14 bases in between. The CDR3 runs 16 residues. The CDR3 DNA reads as TGTGCCAGCAGTCCCGGGCCCCACTTAGCCAAAAACATTCAGTACTTC. Translated, it gives CASSPGPHLAKNIQYF.

This clonotype has at least ten counts. This chain links TRBV7-2 with TRBJ2-2; D call uncertain. Trimming took off 2 bases at V and 4 bases at J, with 5 bases between the two ends. The CDR3 totals 13 residues. Germline V gene data show CDR1 as SGHTA and CDR2 as FQGNSA. Written as DNA, the CDR3 is TGTGCCAGCAGCTTAAGTTTCACCGGGGAGCTGTTTTTT. Residues: CASSLSFTGELFF.

This clonotype showed up many times. The rearrangement uses TRBV7-9 and TRBJ2-1, with a possible D match to TRBD2 (6 bases). Trimming left V 3 bases short and J 5 bases short, with 14 bases between. Germline loops: CDR1 SEHNR, CDR2 FQNEAQ (reference sequence). There are 15 residues in the CDR3. For the CDR3, the DNA is TGTGCCAGCAGCTTCGGGGGAAGGAGGAACAATGAGCAGTTCTTC. Translated: CASSFGGRRNNEQFF. Together with reference TRBV7-9 and TRBJ2-1, the CDR3 gives the full variable domain: DTGVSQNPRHKITKRGQNVTFRCDPISEHNRLYWYRQTLGQGPEFLTYFQNEAQLEKSRLLSDRFSAERPKGSFSTLEIQRTEQGDSAMYLCASSFGGRRNNEQFFGPGTRLTVL.

This clonotype came up many times. The chain couples TRBV7-2 to TRBJ2-3; D uncertain. Trimming removed 6 bases at V and 1 base at J, with 11 bases between. Germline V gives CDR1 SGHTA, CDR2 FQGNSA. This CDR3 has 14 amino acids. CDR3 amino acids: CASRLSDGTDTQYF. The CDR3 coding sequence is TGTGCCAGCAGGCTCTCGGATGGCACAGATACGCAGTATTTT. The full variable domain, with the rest looked up from reference TRBV7-2 and TRBJ2-3, is GAGVSQSPSNKVTEKGKDVELRCDPISGHTALYWYRQSLGQGLEFLIYFQGNSAPDKSGLPSDRFSAERTGGSVSTLTIQRTQQEDSAVYLCASRLSDGTDTQYFGPGTRLTVL.

This clonotype was observed at least ten times. The V and J genes are TRBV20-1 and TRBJ2-1, with 8 positions matching TRBD1. Germline lookup yields CDR1 DFQATT and CDR2 SNEGSKA (reference sequence). This CDR3 spans 16 amino acids. The V and J ends lost 6 bases and 3 bases, in that order; junction bases with no gene match: 13. The DNA for the CDR3 is TGCAGTGCCCAGAAGACAGGGGATGGTTACTACAATGAGCAGTTCTTC. Its translation: CSAQKTGDGYYNEQFF.

This clonotype has a count of ten or more. The rearrangement uses TRBV6-1 and TRBJ1-6, with D hard to call. Germline V gives CDR1 MNHNS, CDR2 SASEGT. The CDR3 contains 14 residues. The V gene lost 8 bases and the J gene lost 3 bases, with 11 bases spanning the gap. CDR3 region: CASGPANYNSPLHF. DNA of the CDR3: TGTGCCAGCGGACCGGCTAACTATAATTCACCCCTCCACTTT.

At least ten counts were recorded for this clonotype. The genes are TRBV7-2 and TRBJ1-4, with a possible D match to TRBD1 (6 bases). V was shortened by 5 bases and J by 8 bases, with 18 bases between the two germline ends. The CDR3 totals 15 residues. Germline CDR1 is SGHTA and CDR2 is FQGNSA. This CDR3 is CASSVNRVGNEKLFF. In DNA, the CDR3 is TGTGCCAGCAGCGTAAACAGGGTGGGAAACGAAAAACTGTTTTTT.

This chain links TRBV5-1 with TRBJ2-1; 7 bases agree with TRBD2. Germline V gene lookup returns CDR1 SGHRS and CDR2 YFSETQ. The CDR3 runs 16 residues. With 6 bases clipped from V and 0 bases from J, the junction kept 9 bases outside the gene matches. Here the CDR3 reads CASTSWGGSSYNEQFF. Written as DNA, the CDR3 is TGCGCCAGCACGTCCTGGGGGGGTAGCTCCTACAATGAGCAGTTCTTC.

This clonotype was detected only a few times. The J gene is TRBJ2-1, the V gene TRBV10-3; D may be TRBD2 (5 bases). V shed 5 bases and J shed 4 bases, with 12 bases lying between them. Germline V CDR1 and CDR2: ENHRY, SYGVKD. The CDR3 has 14 amino acids. The CDR3 DNA follows: TGTGCCATCAGTCGAGACGGACTTTACAATGAGCAGTTCTTC. It is translated as CAISRDGLYNEQFF.

J is TRBJ2-6 and V is TRBV4-2; 7 positions agree with TRBD2. This CDR3 spans 18 amino acids. Germline CDR1 reads LGHNA; CDR2 reads YNFKEQ. Unmatched junction bases numbered 6, after V lost 0 bases and J lost 1 base. CDR3 protein: CASSQDQSGGSGANVLTF. The CDR3 nucleotides read TGTGCCAGCAGCCAAGATCAGTCCGGGGGGTCTGGGGCCAACGTCCTGACTTTC.

This clonotype was counted ten times or more. This sequence joins TRBV7-2 and TRBJ2-3; 8 positions agree with TRBD1. V shed 5 bases and J 6 bases; nucleotides not matched to a gene: 7. Germline assignment: CDR1 SGHTA and CDR2 FQGNSA. CDR3 length equals 14 residues. CDR3 sequence reads: CASSLQTGVDTQYF. The CDR3 coding sequence is TGTGCCAGCAGCCTCCAGACAGGGGTTGATACGCAGTATTTT.